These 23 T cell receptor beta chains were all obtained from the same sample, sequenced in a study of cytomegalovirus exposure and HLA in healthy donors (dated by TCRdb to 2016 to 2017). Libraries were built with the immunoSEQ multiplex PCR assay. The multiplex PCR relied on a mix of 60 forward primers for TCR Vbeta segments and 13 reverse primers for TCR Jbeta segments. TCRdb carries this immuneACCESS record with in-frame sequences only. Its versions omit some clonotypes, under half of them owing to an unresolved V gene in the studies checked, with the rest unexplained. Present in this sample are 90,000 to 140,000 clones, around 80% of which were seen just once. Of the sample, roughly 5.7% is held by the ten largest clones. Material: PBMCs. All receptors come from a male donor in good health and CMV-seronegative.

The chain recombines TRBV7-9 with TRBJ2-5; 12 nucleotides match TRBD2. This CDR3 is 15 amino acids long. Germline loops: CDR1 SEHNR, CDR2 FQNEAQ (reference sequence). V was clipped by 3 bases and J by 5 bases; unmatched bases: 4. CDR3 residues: CASSLTSGSGETQYF. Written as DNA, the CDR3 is TGTGCCAGCAGCTTGACTAGCGGGAGCGGGGAGACCCAGTACTTC.

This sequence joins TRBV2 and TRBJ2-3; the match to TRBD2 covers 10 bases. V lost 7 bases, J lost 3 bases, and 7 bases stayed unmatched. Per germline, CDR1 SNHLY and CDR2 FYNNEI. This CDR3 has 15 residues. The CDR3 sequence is CASNPGLAATDTQYF. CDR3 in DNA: TGTGCCAGCAACCCCGGACTAGCGGCAACAGATACGCAGTATTTT.

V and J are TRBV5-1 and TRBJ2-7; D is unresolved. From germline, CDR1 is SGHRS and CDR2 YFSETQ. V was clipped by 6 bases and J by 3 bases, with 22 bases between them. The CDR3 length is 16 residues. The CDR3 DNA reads TGCGCCAGCACCCCGAGAGAAGCGTTCCCGAGCTACGAGCAGTACTTC. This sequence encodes CASTPREAFPSYEQYF.

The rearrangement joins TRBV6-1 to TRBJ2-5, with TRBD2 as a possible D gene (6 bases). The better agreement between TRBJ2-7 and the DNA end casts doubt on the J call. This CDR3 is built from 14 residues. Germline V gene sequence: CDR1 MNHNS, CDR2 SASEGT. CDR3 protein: CASIISGHTYEQYF. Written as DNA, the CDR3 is TGTGCCAGCATTATAAGCGGGCACACCTACGAGCAGTACTTC.

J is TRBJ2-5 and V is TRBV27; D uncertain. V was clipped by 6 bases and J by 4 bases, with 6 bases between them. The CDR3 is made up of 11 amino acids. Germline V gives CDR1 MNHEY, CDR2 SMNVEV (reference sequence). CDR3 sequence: CASRLGETQYF. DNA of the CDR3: TGTGCCAGCAGACTTGGAGAGACCCAGTACTTC.

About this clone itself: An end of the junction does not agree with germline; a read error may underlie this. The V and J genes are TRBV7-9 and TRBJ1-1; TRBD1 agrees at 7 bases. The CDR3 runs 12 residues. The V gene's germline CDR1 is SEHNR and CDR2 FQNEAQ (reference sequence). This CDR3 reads CSSIWDSTEAFF. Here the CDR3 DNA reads TGTTCCAGCATCTGGGACAGTACTGAAGCTTTCTTT. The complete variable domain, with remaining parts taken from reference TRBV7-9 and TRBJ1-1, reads DTGVSQNPRHKITKRGQNVTFRCDPISEHNRLYWYRQTLGQGPEFLTYFQNEAQLEKSRLLSDRFSAERPKGSFSTLEIQRTEQGDSAMYLCSSIWDSTEAFFGQGTRLTVV.

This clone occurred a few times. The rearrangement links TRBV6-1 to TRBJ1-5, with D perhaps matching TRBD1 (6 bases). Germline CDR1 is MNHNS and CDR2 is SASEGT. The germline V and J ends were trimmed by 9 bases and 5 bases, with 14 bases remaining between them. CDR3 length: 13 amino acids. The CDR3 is CASQRGMHQPQHF. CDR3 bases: TGTGCCAGTCAGAGGGGGATGCATCAGCCCCAGCATTTT.

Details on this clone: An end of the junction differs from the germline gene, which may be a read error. The CDR3 is CSSSQGLPGDEKLFF. Here the CDR3 DNA reads TGTTCCAGCAGTCAAGGACTGCCGGGGGATGAAAAACTGTTTTTT. This chain connects TRBV7-9 to TRBJ1-4, with a weak D call TRBD1 (5 bases). The CDR3 loop spans 15 amino acids. CDR1 and CDR2 from the germline V gene are SEHNR and FQNEAQ (reference sequence).

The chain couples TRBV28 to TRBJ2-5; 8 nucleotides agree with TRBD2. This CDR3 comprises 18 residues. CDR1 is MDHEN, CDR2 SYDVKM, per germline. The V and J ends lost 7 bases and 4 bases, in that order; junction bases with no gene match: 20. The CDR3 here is CASTSPNPAAGGRETQYF. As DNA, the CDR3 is TGTGCCAGCACCTCACCCAATCCAGCGGCGGGAGGACGAGAGACCCAGTACTTC.

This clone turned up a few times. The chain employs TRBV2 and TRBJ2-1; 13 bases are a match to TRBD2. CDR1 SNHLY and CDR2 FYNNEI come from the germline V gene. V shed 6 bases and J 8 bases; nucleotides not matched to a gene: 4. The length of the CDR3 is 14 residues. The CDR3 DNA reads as TGTGCCAGCAGCGGGACTAGCGGGATCGATGAGCAGTTCTTC. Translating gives CASSGTSGIDEQFF.

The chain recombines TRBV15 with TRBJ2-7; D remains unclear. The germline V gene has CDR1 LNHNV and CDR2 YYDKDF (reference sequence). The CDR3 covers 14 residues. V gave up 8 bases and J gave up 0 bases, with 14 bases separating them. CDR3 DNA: TGTGCCACCTCCCTTTCTGAGAACTCCTACGAGCAGTACTTC. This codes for CATSLSENSYEQYF. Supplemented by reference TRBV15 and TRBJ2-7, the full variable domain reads DAMVIQNPRYQVTQFGKPVTLSCSQTLNHNVMYWYQQKSSQAPKLLFHYYDKDFNNEADTPDNFQSRRPNTSFCFLDIRSPGLGDTAMYLCATSLSENSYEQYFGPGTRLTVT.

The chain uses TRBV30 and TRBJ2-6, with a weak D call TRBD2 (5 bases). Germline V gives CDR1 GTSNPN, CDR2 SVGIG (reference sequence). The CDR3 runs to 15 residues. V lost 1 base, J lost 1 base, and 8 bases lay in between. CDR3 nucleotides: TGTGCCTGGAGTGGAGGGTCTTCTGGGGCCAACGTCCTGACTTTC. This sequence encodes CAWSGGSSGANVLTF.

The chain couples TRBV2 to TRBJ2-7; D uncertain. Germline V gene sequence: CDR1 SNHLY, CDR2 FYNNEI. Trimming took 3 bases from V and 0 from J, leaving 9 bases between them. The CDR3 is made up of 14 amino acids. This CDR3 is CASSESGFSYEQYF. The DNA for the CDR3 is TGTGCCAGCAGTGAGTCAGGATTCTCCTACGAGCAGTACTTC.

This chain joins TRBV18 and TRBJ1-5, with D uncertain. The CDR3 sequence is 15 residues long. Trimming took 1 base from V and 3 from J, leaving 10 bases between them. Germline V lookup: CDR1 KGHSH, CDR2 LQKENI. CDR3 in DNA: TGTGCCAGCTCACCACAGGGAGGTAACAATCAGCCCCAGCATTTT. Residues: CASSPQGGNNQPQHF.

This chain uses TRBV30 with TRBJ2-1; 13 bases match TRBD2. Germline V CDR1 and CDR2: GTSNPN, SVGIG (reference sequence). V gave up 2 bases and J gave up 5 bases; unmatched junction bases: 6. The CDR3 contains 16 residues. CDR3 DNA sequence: TGTGCCTGGAGTCCCCTGGGACTAGCGGGACACAATGAGCAGTTCTTC. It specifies CAWSPLGLAGHNEQFF.

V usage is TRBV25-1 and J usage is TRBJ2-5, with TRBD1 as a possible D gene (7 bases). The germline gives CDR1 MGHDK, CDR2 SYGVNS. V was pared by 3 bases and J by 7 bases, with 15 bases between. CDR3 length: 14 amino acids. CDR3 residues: CASSDAGGPGTQYF. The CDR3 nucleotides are TGTGCCAGCAGTGATGCAGGGGGGCCCGGGACCCAGTACTTC.

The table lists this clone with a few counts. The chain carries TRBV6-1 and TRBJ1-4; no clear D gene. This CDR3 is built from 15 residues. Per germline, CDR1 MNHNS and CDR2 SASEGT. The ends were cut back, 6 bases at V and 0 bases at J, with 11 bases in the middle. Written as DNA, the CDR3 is TGTGCCAGCAGAGCCTACTCAACAACTAATGAAAAACTGTTTTTT. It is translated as CASRAYSTTNEKLFF.

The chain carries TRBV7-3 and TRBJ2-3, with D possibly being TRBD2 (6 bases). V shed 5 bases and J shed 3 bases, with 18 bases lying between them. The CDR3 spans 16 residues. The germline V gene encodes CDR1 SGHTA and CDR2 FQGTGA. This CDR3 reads CASSTGLIGRTDTQYF. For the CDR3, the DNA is TGTGCCAGCAGCACAGGACTAATTGGTAGGACAGATACGCAGTATTTT.

The CDR3: CAGHVGSSYNEQFF. Here the CDR3 DNA reads TGTGCTGGGCACGTGGGGAGCTCCTACAATGAGCAGTTCTTC. This chain connects TRBV6-1 to TRBJ2-1; D is perhaps TRBD2 (5 bases). Germline-derived CDR1 and CDR2 are MNHNS and SASEGT. The CDR3 has 14 amino acids.

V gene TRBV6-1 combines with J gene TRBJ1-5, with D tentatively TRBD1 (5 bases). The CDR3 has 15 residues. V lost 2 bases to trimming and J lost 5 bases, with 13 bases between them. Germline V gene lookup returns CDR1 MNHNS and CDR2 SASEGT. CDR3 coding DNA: TGTGCCAGCAGTGAATGGGTGACAGTTCATCAGCCCCAGCATTTT. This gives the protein CASSEWVTVHQPQHF.

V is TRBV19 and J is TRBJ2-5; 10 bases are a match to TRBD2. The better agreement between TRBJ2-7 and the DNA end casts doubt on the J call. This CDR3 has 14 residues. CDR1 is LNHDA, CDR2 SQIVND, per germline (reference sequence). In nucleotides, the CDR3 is TGTGCCAGTAGACCTAGCGGGAGCTCCTACGAGCAGTACTTC. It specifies CASRPSGSSYEQYF.

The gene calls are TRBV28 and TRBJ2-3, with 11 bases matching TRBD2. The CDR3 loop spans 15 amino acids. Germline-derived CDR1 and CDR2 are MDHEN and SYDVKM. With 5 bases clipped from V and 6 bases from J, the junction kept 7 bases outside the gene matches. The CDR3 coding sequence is TGTGCCAGCAGTGTAGCGGGAGGGGATAAGGATACGCAGTATTTT. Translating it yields CASSVAGGDKDTQYF.

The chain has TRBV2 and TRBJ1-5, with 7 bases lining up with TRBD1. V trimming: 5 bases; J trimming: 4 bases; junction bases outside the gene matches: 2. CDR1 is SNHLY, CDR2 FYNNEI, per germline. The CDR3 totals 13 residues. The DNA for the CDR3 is TGTGCCAGCAGTCGGGACAGAAATCAGCCCCAGCATTTT. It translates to CASSRDRNQPQHF.